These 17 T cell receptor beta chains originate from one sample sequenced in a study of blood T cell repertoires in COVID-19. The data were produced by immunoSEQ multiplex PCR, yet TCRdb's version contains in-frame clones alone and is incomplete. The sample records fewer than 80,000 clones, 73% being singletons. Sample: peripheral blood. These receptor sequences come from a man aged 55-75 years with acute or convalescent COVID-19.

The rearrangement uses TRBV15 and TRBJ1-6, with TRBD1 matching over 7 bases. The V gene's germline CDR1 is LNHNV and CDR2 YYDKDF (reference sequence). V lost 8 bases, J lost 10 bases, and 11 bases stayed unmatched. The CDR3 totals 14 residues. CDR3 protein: CATGSQGGRSPLHF. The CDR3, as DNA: TGTGCCACCGGGTCCCAGGGGGGCCGATCACCCCTCCACTTT.

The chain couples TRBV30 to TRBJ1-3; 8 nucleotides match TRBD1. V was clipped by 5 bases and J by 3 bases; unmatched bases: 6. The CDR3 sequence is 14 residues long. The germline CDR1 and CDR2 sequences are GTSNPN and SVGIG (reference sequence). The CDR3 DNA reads TGTGCCTGGGCCCTCGGACAGGGTGGAAACACCATATATTTT. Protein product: CAWALGQGGNTIYF. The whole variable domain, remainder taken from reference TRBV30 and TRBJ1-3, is SQTIHQWPATLVQPVGSPLSLECTVEGTSNPNLYWYRQAAGRGLQLLFYSVGIGQISSEVPQNLSASRPQDRQFILSSKKLLLSDSGFYLCAWALGQGGNTIYFGEGSWLTVV.

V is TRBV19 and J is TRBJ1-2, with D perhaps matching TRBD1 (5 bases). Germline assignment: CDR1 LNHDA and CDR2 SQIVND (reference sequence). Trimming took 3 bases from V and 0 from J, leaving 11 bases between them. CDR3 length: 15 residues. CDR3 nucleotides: TGTGCCAGTAGTATTAGGGGAACAGCTAACTATGGCTACACCTTC. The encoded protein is CASSIRGTANYGYTF.

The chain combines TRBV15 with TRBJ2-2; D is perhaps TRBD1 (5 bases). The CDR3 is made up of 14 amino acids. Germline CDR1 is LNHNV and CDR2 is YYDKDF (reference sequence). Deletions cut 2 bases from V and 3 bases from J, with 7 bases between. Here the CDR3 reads CATSRLRDTGELFF. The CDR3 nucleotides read TGTGCCACCAGCAGACTCAGGGACACCGGGGAGCTGTTTTTT.

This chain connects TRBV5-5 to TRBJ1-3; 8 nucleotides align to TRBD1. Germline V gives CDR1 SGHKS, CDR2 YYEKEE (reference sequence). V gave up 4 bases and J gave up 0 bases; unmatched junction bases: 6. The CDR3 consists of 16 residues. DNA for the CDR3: TGTGCCAGCAGCCCCCGGGACAGGAGCTCTGGAAACACCATATATTTT. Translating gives CASSPRDRSSGNTIYF.

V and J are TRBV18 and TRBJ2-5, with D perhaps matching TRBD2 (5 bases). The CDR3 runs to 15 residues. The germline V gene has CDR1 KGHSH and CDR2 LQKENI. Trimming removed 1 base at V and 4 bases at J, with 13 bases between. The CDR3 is CASSPLGIVLETQYF. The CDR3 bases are TGTGCCAGCTCACCACTCGGGATAGTTTTAGAGACCCAGTACTTC. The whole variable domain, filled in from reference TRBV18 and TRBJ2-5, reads NAGVMQNPRHLVRRRGQEARLRCSPMKGHSHVYWYRQLPEEGLKFMVYLQKENIIDESGMPKERFSAEFPKEGPSILRIQQVVRGDSAAYFCASSPLGIVLETQYFGPGTRLLVL.

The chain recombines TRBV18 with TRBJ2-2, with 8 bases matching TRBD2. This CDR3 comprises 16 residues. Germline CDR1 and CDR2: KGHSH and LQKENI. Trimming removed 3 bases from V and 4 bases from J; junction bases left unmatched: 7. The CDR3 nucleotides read TGTGCCAGCTCACCGGGAAGCGGGAGCGGCACCGGGGAGCTGTTTTTT. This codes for CASSPGSGSGTGELFF. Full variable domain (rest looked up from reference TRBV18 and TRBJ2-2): NAGVMQNPRHLVRRRGQEARLRCSPMKGHSHVYWYRQLPEEGLKFMVYLQKENIIDESGMPKERFSAEFPKEGPSILRIQQVVRGDSAAYFCASSPGSGSGTGELFFGEGSRLTVL.

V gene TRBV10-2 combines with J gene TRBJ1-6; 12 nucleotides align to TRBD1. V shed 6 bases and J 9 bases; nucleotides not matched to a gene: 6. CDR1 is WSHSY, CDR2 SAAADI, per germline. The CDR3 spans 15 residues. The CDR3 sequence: CASRGTGGVGSPLHF. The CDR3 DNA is TGCGCCAGCAGGGGGACAGGGGGCGTCGGTTCACCCCTCCACTTT.

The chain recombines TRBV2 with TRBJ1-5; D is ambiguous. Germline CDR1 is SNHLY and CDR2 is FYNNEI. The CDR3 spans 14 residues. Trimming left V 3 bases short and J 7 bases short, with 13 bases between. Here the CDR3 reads CASSETNLLQPQHF. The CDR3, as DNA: TGTGCCAGCAGTGAGACAAATTTACTCCAGCCCCAGCATTTT.

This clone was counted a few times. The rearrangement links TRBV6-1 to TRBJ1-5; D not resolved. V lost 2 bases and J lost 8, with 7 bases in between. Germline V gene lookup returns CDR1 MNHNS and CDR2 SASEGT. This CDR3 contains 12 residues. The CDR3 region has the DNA TGTGCCAGCAGTGAATGGGCAGAGCCCCAGCATTTT. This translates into CASSEWAEPQHF.

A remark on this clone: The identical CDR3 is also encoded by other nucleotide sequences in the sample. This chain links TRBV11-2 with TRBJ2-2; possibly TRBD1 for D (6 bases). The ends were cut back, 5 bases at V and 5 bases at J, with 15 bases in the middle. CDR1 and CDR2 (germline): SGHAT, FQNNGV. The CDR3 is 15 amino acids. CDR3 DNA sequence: TGTGCCAGCAGCCTTCGGGACACATCAACCGGGGAGCTGTTTTTT. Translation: CASSLRDTSTGELFF. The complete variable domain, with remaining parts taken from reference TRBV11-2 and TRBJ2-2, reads EAGVAQSPRYKIIEKRQSVAFWCNPISGHATLYWYQQILGQGPKLLIQFQNNGVVDDSQLPKDRFSAERLKGVDSTLKIQPAKLEDSAVYLCASSLRDTSTGELFFGEGSRLTVL.

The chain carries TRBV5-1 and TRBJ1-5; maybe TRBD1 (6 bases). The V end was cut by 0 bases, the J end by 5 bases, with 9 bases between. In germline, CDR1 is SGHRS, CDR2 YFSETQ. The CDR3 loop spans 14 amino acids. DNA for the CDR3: TGCGCCAGCAGCTTGGCCCCAGGGGATCAGCCCCAGCATTTT. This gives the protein CASSLAPGDQPQHF.

CDR3 DNA sequence: TGTGCCAGCAGCTTAGAAGGGGGGGCCGGGGAGCTGTTTTTT. As protein: CASSLEGGAGELFF. The rearrangement uses TRBV11-2 and TRBJ2-2, with a tentative D call TRBD2 (7 bases). The CDR3 contains 14 residues. Germline V lookup: CDR1 SGHAT, CDR2 FQNNGV. V lost 0 bases to trimming and J lost 6 bases, with 8 bases between them.

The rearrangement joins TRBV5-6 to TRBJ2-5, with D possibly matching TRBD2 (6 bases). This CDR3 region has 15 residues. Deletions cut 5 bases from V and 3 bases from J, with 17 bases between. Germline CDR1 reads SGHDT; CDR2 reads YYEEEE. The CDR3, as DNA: TGTGCCAGCAGAAATGCTGGTGGCGGGGAAGAGACCCAGTACTTC. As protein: CASRNAGGGEETQYF.

CDR3 sequence (DNA): TGTGCCAGCAGCTCCACTAGCGGGGCCATCAATGAGCAGTTCTTC. This codes for CASSSTSGAINEQFF. V gene TRBV7-9 combines with J gene TRBJ2-1, with 10 bases matching TRBD2. The germline V gene has CDR1 SEHNR and CDR2 FQNEAQ (reference sequence). V was clipped by 4 bases and J by 6 bases; unmatched bases: 6. The CDR3 is 15 amino acids.

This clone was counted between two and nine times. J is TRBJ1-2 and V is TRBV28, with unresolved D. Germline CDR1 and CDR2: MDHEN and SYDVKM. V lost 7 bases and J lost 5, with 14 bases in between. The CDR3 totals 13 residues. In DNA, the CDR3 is TGTGCCAGCACTTTGGGATGGGAGTATGGCTACACCTTC. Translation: CASTLGWEYGYTF.

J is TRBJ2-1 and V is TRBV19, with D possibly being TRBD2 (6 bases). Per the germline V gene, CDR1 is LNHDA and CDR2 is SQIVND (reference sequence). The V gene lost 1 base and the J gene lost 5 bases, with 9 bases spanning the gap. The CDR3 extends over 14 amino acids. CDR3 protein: CASSIAPGDNEQFF. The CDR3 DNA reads TGTGCCAGTAGTATAGCCCCGGGGGACAATGAGCAGTTCTTC.